This T cell receptor beta chain was recorded in a study of CD4+ T cells in melanoma. The study's findings and limits: CD8+ T cell, macrophage and B cell function reportedly correlated with neoantigen-specific CD4+ T cells. Neoantigen-specific CD4+ T cells in melanoma reportedly had diverse differentiation states.

Sequencing used immunoSEQ multiplex PCR; TCRdb keeps in-frame clones, though not all of them. The data contain roughly 6,600 clones, roughly two thirds of them singletons. V was clipped by 4 bases and J by 4 bases, with 13 bases between them. This CDR3 spans 14 amino acids. From germline, CDR1 is LNHDA and CDR2 SQIVND (reference sequence). As to this clone: Its antigen is still unknown.

The chain is built from TRBV19 and TRBJ1-1; D gene ambiguous. This TCR was recovered from a human donor with melanoma. The sequenced sample consisted of cells from a culture (not recorded whether cultured in vitro). In DNA, the CDR3 is TGTGCCAGTAGTACTGGGCTCCAGAGCACTGAAGCTTTCTTT. It is translated as CASSTGLQSTEAFF.